A selection of T cell receptor beta chains follows, all from one sample in a study of human T cells and chemical hapten exposure. TCRdb used MiXCR to reprocess the RACE reads, holding one entry per CDR3 protein. The data show roughly 150,000 distinct CDR3 sequences, about a quarter seen once. This sample comprised whole blood, obtained in connection with sensitization to the hapten diphenylcyclopropenone (DPC). All receptors come from a woman between 18 and 29 years old with alopecia areata. Some clones in this sample may be carry-over from other donors' samples. The CDR3 runs from the conserved cysteine through the conserved F or W. The D gene is left open where the match is weak. A clone size is listed for some rows: how often the clone was seen (once, few, many), or a class if it is expanded.

V	J	D	size	CDR3	DNA
TRBV5-1	TRBJ1-1	NA	NA	CASSLAARGTEAFF	TGCGCCAGCAGCTTGGCCGCGAGGGGCACTGAAGCTTTCTTT
TRBV18	TRBJ1-6	NA	few	CASSPTTPPSPLHF	TGTGCCAGCTCACCAACGACCCCCCCCTCACCCCTCCACTTT
TRBV11-1	TRBJ1-1	NA	many	CASSLAAIAEAFF	TGTGCCAGCAGCTTAGCGGCGATAGCTGAAGCTTTCTTT
TRBV2	TRBJ2-3	NA	many	CASSLRDQYF	TGTGCCAGCTCTCTCAGGGACCAGTATTTT
TRBV11-1	TRBJ2-2	NA	NA	CASSSWTESTGELFF	TGTGCCAGCAGCTCGTGGACCGAATCCACCGGGGAGCTGTTTTTT
TRBV5-1	TRBJ2-7	NA	many	CASSPERVDEQYF	TGCGCCAGCAGCCCGGAGAGAGTGGACGAGCAGTACTTC
TRBV4-1	TRBJ2-3	NA	NA	CASSKRGVDTQYF	TGCGCCAGCAGCAAAAGGGGAGTAGATACGCAGTATTTT
TRBV20-1	TRBJ1-2	NA	few	CSLGGSANYGYTF	TGCAGTTTGGGGGGCTCAGCTAACTATGGCTACACCTTC
TRBV3-1	TRBJ2-7	NA	NA	CASSQVAGGDYEQYF	TGTGCCAGCAGCCAAGTGGCAGGGGGGGACTACGAGCAGTACTTC
TRBV7-2	TRBJ2-3	NA	NA	CASSLPVTDTQYF	TGTGCCAGCAGCTTACCCGTTACAGATACGCAGTATTTT
TRBV15	TRBJ1-1	TRBD1	NA	CATSRKDRGIEAFF	TGTGCCACCAGCAGAAAGGACAGGGGGATTGAAGCTTTCTTT
TRBV6-6	TRBJ2-1	NA	NA	CASSYATGTLYNEQFF	TGTGCCAGCAGTTACGCAACCGGGACCCTATACAATGAGCAGTTCTTC
TRBV20-1	TRBJ1-4	NA	NA	CSARQGATGLFF	TGCAGTGCTAGGCAAGGGGCTACGGGGCTGTTTTTT
TRBV9	TRBJ1-2	NA	many	CASSADPNYGYTF	TGTGCCAGCAGCGCGGACCCCAACTATGGCTACACCTTC
TRBV29-1	TRBJ2-3	NA	few	CSVLQTDRSWYF	TGCAGCGTCCTCCAGACGGACAGATCATGGTATTTT
TRBV6-5	TRBJ1-2	NA	few	CASSYGGPYGYTF	TGTGCCAGCAGTTACGGAGGGCCCTATGGCTACACCTTC
TRBV5-5	TRBJ2-3	NA	few	CASSLEGYSTDTQYF	TGTGCCAGCAGCTTGGAAGGGTATAGCACAGATACGCAGTATTTT
TRBV7-9	TRBJ1-3	TRBD1	few	CASSPVRQGARGNTIYF	TGTGCCAGCAGCCCGGTCCGACAGGGGGCAAGGGGAAACACCATATATTTT
TRBV7-9	TRBJ2-1	NA	many	CASSLAGTYNEQFF	TGTGCCAGCAGCTTAGCAGGGACCTACAATGAGCAGTTCTTC
TRBV10-2	TRBJ1-5	NA	many	CASSEGGNQPQHF	TGCGCCAGCAGTGAAGGCGGGAATCAGCCCCAGCATTTT
TRBV25-1	TRBJ2-7	NA	few	CASSMHSSGTRIYEQYF	TGTGCCAGCAGCATGCACTCGTCCGGGACACGGATCTACGAGCAGTACTTC
TRBV3-1	TRBJ2-1	NA	few	CASSHRGDEQFF	TGTGCCAGCAGCCACCGAGGCGATGAGCAGTTCTTC
TRBV10-2	TRBJ1-1	NA	NA	CASSGQGSTTEAFF	TGCGCCAGCAGTGGTCAGGGGTCAACCACTGAAGCTTTCTTT
TRBV12-3/TRBV12-4	TRBJ1-5	NA	NA	CASSFVGTVGQPQHF	TGTGCCAGCAGTTTTGTCGGGACGGTGGGGCAGCCCCAGCATTTT
TRBV7-8	TRBJ1-3	NA	NA	CASSLEPYTIYF	TGTGCCAGCAGCTTAGAGCCGTACACCATATATTTT
TRBV19	TRBJ1-2	NA	NA	CASTIQGATNYGYTF	TGTGCCAGTACCATACAGGGAGCTACTAACTATGGCTACACCTTC
TRBV10-3	TRBJ2-7	NA	few	CAIRTNSYEQYF	TGTGCCATTCGGACTAACTCTTACGAGCAGTACTTC
TRBV25-1	TRBJ2-7	NA	few	CASIPQTSYEQYF	TGTGCCAGCATCCCCCAAACGTCCTACGAGCAGTACTTC
TRBV7-2	TRBJ2-7	NA	NA	CASSLAGTSYEQYF	TGTGCCAGCAGCTTAGCAGGGACCTCCTACGAGCAGTACTTC
TRBV21-1	TRBJ1-1	NA	NA	CASSTQGSYENTEAFF	TGTGCCAGCAGTACGCAGGGGTCTTATGAGAACACTGAAGCTTTCTTT
TRBV29-1	TRBJ1-1	NA	NA	CSVAGARGLNTEAFF	TGCAGCGTTGCAGGGGCGAGGGGTCTGAACACTGAAGCTTTCTTT
TRBV13	TRBJ2-5	NA	NA	CASSLGHLQETQYF	TGTGCCAGCAGCTTAGGCCACCTTCAAGAGACCCAGTACTTC
TRBV7-2	TRBJ1-2	TRBD1	few	CASSHRTGDGYTF	TGTGCCAGCAGCCATAGGACAGGGGATGGCTACACCTTC
TRBV11-2	TRBJ1-2	NA	NA	CASSLESGDYGYTF	TGTGCCAGCAGCTTAGAAAGCGGTGACTATGGCTACACCTTC
TRBV18	TRBJ2-1	NA	few	CASSPQNLLNNEQFF	TGTGCCAGCTCACCACAAAATCTATTGAACAATGAGCAGTTCTTC
TRBV19	TRBJ1-4	NA	many	CASSTETTNEKLFF	TGTGCCAGTAGTACGGAGACAACTAATGAAAAACTGTTTTTT
TRBV24-1	TRBJ2-1	TRBD2	NA	CATSDPGLASLGRRYNEQFF	TGTGCCACCAGTGACCCCGGACTAGCCTCCCTGGGGCGTCGCTACAATGAGCAGTTCTTC
TRBV5-1	TRBJ2-7	NA	many	CASSLDTYEQYF	TGCGCCAGCAGCTTGGACACCTACGAGCAGTACTTC
TRBV27	TRBJ2-1	NA	NA	CASSLSSRREQFF	TGTGCCAGCAGTTTATCGTCGCGCCGTGAGCAGTTCTTC
TRBV5-1	TRBJ2-2	TRBD1	few	CASSLGTGDTGELFF	TGCGCCAGCAGCTTGGGGACAGGGGACACCGGGGAGCTGTTTTTT
TRBV9	TRBJ2-1	NA	few	CASSVVGSAYNEQFF	TGTGCCAGCAGCGTAGTGGGTAGCGCTTACAATGAGCAGTTCTTC
TRBV12-3/TRBV12-4	TRBJ2-1	TRBD2	NA	CASSRSGRAGKEHNEQFF	TGTGCCAGCAGCCGTAGCGGGAGGGCCGGGAAAGAACACAATGAGCAGTTCTTC
TRBV7-3	TRBJ1-6	NA	few	CASSLNPRGNSPLHF	TGTGCCAGCAGCTTAAATCCCAGGGGTAATTCACCCCTCCACTTT
TRBV10-3	TRBJ2-7	TRBD2	NA	CAISVFSGSSYEQYF	TGTGCCATCAGTGTATTTAGCGGGAGCTCCTACGAGCAGTACTTC
TRBV24-1	TRBJ2-1	NA	NA	CATSDSDGNEQFF	TGTGCCACCAGTGATTCGGACGGCAATGAGCAGTTCTTC
TRBV20-1	TRBJ1-2	NA	NA	CSARKGLDYGYTF	TGCAGTGCTAGGAAGGGTTTGGACTATGGCTACACCTTC
TRBV10-3	TRBJ1-5	NA	few	CAIGGVGGGNQPQHF	TGTGCCATCGGAGGGGTAGGAGGGGGCAATCAGCCCCAGCATTTT
TRBV19	TRBJ2-3	NA	NA	CASSRDRDTDTQYF	TGTGCCAGTAGCCGTGACCGGGATACAGATACGCAGTATTTT
TRBV24-1	TRBJ2-7	NA	NA	CATSDGGHLSYEQYF	TGTGCCACCAGTGACGGGGGACACCTCTCCTACGAGCAGTACTTC
TRBV2	TRBJ1-5	NA	NA	CASREDSYSNQPQHF	TGTGCCAGCAGGGAGGACAGTTATAGCAATCAGCCCCAGCATTTT
TRBV7-8	TRBJ2-7	NA	NA	CTSSLLGGAYEQYF	TGTACCAGCAGCCTATTGGGGGGGGCCTACGAACAGTACTTC
TRBV11-2	TRBJ2-1	NA	NA	CASSLADSTRGSYNEQFF	TGTGCCAGCAGCTTAGCCGACAGCACGAGGGGCTCCTACAATGAGCAGTTCTTC
TRBV29-1	TRBJ1-1	TRBD1	few	CSVVGRGQIVDTEAFF	TGCAGCGTTGTGGGCAGGGGGCAGATTGTGGACACTGAAGCTTTCTTT
TRBV20-1	TRBJ2-1	TRBD2	NA	CSAKGLAGYNEQFF	TGCAGTGCCAAGGGACTAGCGGGATACAATGAGCAGTTCTTC